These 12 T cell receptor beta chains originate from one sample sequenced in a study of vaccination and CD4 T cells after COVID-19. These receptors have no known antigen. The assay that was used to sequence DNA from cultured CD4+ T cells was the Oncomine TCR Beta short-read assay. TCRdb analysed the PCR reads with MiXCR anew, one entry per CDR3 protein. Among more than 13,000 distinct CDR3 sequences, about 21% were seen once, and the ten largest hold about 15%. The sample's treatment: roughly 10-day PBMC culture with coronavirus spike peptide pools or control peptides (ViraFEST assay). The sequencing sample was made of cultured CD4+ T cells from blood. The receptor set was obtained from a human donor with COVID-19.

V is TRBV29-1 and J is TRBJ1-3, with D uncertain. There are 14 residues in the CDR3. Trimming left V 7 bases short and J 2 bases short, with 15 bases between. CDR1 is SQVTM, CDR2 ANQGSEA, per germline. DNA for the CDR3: TGCAGCGCCTCCGTTGCCGGGGCTGGAAACACCATATATTTT. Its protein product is CSASVAGAGNTIYF.

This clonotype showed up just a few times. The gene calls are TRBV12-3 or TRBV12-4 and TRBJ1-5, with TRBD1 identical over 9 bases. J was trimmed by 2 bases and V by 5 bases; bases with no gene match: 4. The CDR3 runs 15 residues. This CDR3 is CASSRDRARNQPQHF. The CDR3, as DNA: TGTGCCAGCAGTAGGGACAGGGCGCGCAATCAGCCCCAGCATTTT.

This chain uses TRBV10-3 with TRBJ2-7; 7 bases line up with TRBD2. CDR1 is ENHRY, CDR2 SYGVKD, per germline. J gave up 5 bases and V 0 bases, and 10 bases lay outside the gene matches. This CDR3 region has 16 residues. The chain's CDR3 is CAISESFQGGNNEQYF. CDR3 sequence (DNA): TGTGCCATCAGTGAGTCGTTCCAGGGAGGGAATAACGAGCAGTACTTC.

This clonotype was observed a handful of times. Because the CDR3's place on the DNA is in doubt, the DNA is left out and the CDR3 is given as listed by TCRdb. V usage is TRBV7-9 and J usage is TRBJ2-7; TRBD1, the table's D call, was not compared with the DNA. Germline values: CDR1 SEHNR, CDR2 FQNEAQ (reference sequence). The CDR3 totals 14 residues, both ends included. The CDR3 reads CASSFGAGSYEQYF.

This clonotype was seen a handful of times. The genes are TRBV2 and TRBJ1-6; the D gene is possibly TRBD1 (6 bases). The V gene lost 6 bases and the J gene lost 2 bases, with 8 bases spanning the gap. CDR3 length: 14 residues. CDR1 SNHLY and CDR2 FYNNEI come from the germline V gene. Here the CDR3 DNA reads TGTGCCAGCAGACCAGGGGCCTATAATTCACCCCTCCACTTT. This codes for CASRPGAYNSPLHF. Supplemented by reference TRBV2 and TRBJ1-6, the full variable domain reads EPEVTQTPSHQVTQMGQEVILRCVPISNHLYFYWYRQILGQKVEFLVSFYNNEISEKSEIFDDQFSVERPDGSNFTLKIRSTKLEDSAMYFCASRPGAYNSPLHFGNGTRLTVT.

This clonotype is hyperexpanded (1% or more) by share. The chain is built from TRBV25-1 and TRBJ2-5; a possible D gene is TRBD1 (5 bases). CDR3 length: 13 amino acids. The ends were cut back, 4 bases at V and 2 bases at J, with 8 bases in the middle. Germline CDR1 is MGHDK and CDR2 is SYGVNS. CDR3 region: CASSATDQETQYF. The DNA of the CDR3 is TGTGCCAGCAGTGCGACAGATCAAGAGACCCAGTACTTC. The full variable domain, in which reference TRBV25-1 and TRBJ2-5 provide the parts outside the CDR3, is EADIYQTPRYLVIGTGKKITLECSQTMGHDKMYWYQQDPGMELHLIHYSYGVNSTEKGDLSSESTVSRIRTEHFPLTLESARPSHTSQYLCASSATDQETQYFGPGTRLLVL.

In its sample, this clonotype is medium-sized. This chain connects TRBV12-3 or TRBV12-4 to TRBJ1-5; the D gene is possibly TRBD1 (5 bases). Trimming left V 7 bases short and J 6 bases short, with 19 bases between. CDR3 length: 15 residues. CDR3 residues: CASKVRGPVAQPQHF. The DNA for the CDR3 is TGTGCCAGCAAAGTTCGGGGCCCTGTAGCTCAGCCCCAGCATTTT.

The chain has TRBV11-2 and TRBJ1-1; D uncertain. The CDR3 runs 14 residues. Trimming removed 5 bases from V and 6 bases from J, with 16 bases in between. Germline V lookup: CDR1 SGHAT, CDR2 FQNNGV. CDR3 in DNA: TGTGCCAGCAGCCGACCGTCGGGAGTCCCTGAAGCTTTCTTT. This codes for CASSRPSGVPEAFF.

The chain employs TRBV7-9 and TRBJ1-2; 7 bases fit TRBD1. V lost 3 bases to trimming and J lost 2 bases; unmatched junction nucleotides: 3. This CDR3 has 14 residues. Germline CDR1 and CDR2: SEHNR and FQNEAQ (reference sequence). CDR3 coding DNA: TGTGCCAGCAGCTTGGGGGGACAGAACTATGGCTACACCTTC. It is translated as CASSLGGQNYGYTF.

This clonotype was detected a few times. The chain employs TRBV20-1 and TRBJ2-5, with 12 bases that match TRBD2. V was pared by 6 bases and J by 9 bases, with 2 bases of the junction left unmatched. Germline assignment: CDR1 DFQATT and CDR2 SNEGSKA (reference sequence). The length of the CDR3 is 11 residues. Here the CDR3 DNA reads TGCAGTGCAGGACTAGCGGGGTCCCAGTACTTC. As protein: CSAGLAGSQYF.

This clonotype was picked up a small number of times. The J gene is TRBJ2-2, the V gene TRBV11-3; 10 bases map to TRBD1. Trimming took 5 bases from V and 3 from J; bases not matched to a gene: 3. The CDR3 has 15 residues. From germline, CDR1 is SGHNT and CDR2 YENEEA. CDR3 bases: TGTGCCAGCAGCATGGGACAGGGGTACACCGGGGAGCTGTTTTTT. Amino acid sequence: CASSMGQGYTGELFF.

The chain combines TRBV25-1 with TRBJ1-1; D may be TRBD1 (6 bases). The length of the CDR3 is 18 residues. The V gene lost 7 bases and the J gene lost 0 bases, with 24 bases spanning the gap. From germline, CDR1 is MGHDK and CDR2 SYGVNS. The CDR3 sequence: CASTPGGQGRSLNTEAFF. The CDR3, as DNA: TGTGCCAGCACCCCGGGGGGGCAGGGGAGAAGTTTGAACACTGAAGCTTTCTTT.